A selection of T cell receptor beta chains follows, all from one sample in a study of shared clonotypes between healthy human individuals. Assay used: immunoSEQ multiplex PCR; TCRdb lists only in-frame clones, some missing. The sample contains millions of clones, around nine tenths of which appear only once. Material: naive CD4+ T cells sorted from blood. These receptors were taken from a man aged 18-30 years in good health. The CDR3 runs from the conserved cysteine through the conserved F or W. D genes are given only for firm matches. For some rows the clone size is stated as once, few or many, or as a class when expanded; others skip it.

size	J	V	D	CDR3	DNA
NA	TRBJ1-1	TRBV13	TRBD1	CASSRRTGGMNTEAFF	TGTGCCAGCAGCCGTCGGACAGGGGGGATGAACACTGAAGCTTTCTTT
NA	TRBJ1-2	TRBV2	NA	CASSASFAALRGYTF	TGTGCCAGCAGCGCGTCCTTCGCGGCACTAAGGGGCTACACCTTC
NA	TRBJ2-7	TRBV4-1	TRBD2	CASSQGLAVSYEQYF	TGCGCCAGCAGCCAAGGCCTAGCGGTCTCCTACGAGCAGTACTTC
once	TRBJ2-5	TRBV19	TRBD1	CASSTTGSRETQYF	TGTGCCAGTAGTACGACAGGGTCCAGGGAGACCCAGTACTTC
NA	TRBJ1-5	TRBV6-6	TRBD1	CASMTGKSKAQPQHF	TGTGCCAGCATGACAGGGAAATCAAAGGCTCAGCCCCAGCATTTT
NA	TRBJ2-5	TRBV5-4	NA	CASSLGRGDWRDGFETQYF	TGTGCCAGCAGCTTGGGACGCGGAGATTGGCGAGATGGTTTCGAGACCCAGTACTTC
NA	TRBJ2-7	TRBV7-9	TRBD2	CASSLYAGAAYEQYF	TGTGCCAGCAGCTTATATGCGGGAGCTGCCTACGAGCAGTACTTC
NA	TRBJ2-7	TRBV2	NA	CASRAQHEQYF	TGTGCCAGCAGGGCCCAACACGAGCAGTACTTC
NA	TRBJ1-2	TRBV7-9	NA	CASSLALWGSSDGYTF	TGTGCCAGCAGCTTAGCGCTATGGGGTTCATCCGATGGCTACACCTTC
NA	TRBJ1-6	TRBV5-1	NA	CASSLEGAYNSPLHF	TGCGCCAGCAGCTTGGAAGGGGCCTATAATTCACCCCTCCACTTT
NA	TRBJ2-6	TRBV27	TRBD2	CASSRTGGAGANVLTF	TGTGCCAGCAGTCGAACCGGGGGGGCTGGGGCCAACGTCCTGACTTTC
NA	TRBJ2-1	TRBV11-3	TRBD2	CASSLEAGVGYNEQFF	TGTGCCAGCAGCTTAGAAGCGGGAGTAGGGTACAATGAGCAGTTCTTC
NA	TRBJ2-3	TRBV27	NA	CASSLYLTDTQYF	TGTGCCAGCAGTTTATACCTCACAGATACGCAGTATTTT